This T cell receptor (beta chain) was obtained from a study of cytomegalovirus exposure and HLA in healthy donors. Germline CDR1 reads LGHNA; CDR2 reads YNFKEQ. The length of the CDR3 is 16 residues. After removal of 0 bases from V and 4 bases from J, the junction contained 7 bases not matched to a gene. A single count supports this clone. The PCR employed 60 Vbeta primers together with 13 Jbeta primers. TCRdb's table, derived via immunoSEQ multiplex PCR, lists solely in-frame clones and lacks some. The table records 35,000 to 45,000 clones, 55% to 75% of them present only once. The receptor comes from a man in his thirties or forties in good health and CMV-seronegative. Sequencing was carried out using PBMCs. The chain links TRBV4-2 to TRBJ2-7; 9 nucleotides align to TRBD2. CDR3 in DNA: TGTGCCAGCAGCCAAGATTACCCTCTAGCGGGATACGAGCAGTACTTC. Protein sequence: CASSQDYPLAGYEQYF.